The 15 T cell receptor beta chains given below trace back to one sample, sequenced in a study of T cell responses to AZD1222 COVID-19 vaccine. TCRdb's table, derived via immunoSEQ multiplex PCR, lists solely in-frame clones and lacks some. The sample has some 170,000 clones; more than 90% are singletons. Sequencing was performed on peripheral blood, taken on day 0 of AZD1222 vaccination. The source is an adult in good health.

The chain is built from TRBV30 and TRBJ2-7; D is possibly TRBD1 (5 bases). V gave up 3 bases and J gave up 2 bases, with 8 bases separating them. CDR1 and CDR2 from the germline V gene are GTSNPN and SVGIG (reference sequence). There are 12 residues in the CDR3. CDR3 sequence (DNA): TGTGCCTGGAGGAAACAGGCCTACGAGCAGTACTTC. This gives the protein CAWRKQAYEQYF.

This sequence joins TRBV19 and TRBJ2-7, with 8 bases that match TRBD2. The CDR3 runs 14 residues. The germline V gene encodes CDR1 LNHDA and CDR2 SQIVND (reference sequence). Unmatched junction bases numbered 4, after V lost 6 bases and J lost 0 bases. In DNA, the CDR3 is TGTGCCAGTAGCCTGACTAGCGCCTCCTACGAGCAGTACTTC. This gives the protein CASSLTSASYEQYF.

The chain carries TRBV5-4 and TRBJ1-1; 10 nucleotides align to TRBD1. Germline values: CDR1 SGHNT, CDR2 YYREEE (reference sequence). V trimming: 5 bases; J trimming: 0 bases; junction bases outside the gene matches: 7. The CDR3 consists of 16 residues. The CDR3 reads CASRVGQGIVNTEAFF. The CDR3 nucleotides are TGTGCCAGCAGAGTGGGACAGGGGATAGTGAACACTGAAGCTTTCTTT.

The chain employs TRBV2 and TRBJ2-5; 8 positions agree with TRBD2. The CDR3 has 14 amino acids. Germline lookup yields CDR1 SNHLY and CDR2 FYNNEI. V dropped 1 base and J dropped 5; count of bases not matched to a gene: 3. CDR3 sequence reads: CASSEEAGEETQYF. The CDR3 bases are TGTGCCAGCAGTGAAGAAGCGGGAGAGGAGACCCAGTACTTC.

The chain combines TRBV5-1 with TRBJ1-1; D remains ambiguous. Looked up from germline, CDR1 is SGHRS and CDR2 is YFSETQ. The CDR3 is 14 amino acids. Trimming pared 5 bases from V and 1 base from J, leaving 12 bases between. The CDR3 loop reads CASSRQDGNTEAFF. The CDR3 DNA sequence: TGCGCCAGCAGTCGCCAGGACGGGAACACTGAAGCTTTCTTT.

This clone was seen a handful of times. The chain has TRBV6-5 and TRBJ1-2; D not resolved. Trimming stripped 0 bases from V and 0 bases from J, with 8 bases between. Germline V gene data show CDR1 as MNHEY and CDR2 as SVGAGI. The CDR3 has 15 amino acids. CDR3 coding DNA: TGTGCCAGCAGTTACTCCGCTAGGGCTAACTATGGCTACACCTTC. This sequence encodes CASSYSARANYGYTF.

The rearrangement joins TRBV18 to TRBJ1-2; TRBD1 agrees at 7 bases. This CDR3 has 13 amino acids. V shed 2 bases, J shed 6 bases, and the junction held 3 bases outside the gene matches. The germline CDR1 and CDR2 sequences are KGHSH and LQKENI. The CDR3 here is CASSPDRDHGYTF. The CDR3 DNA reads as TGTGCCAGCTCACCAGACAGGGATCATGGCTACACCTTC.

This chain connects TRBV6-5 to TRBJ2-7; TRBD2 aligns across 8 bases. Germline V gene lookup returns CDR1 MNHEY and CDR2 SVGAGI. This CDR3 region has 15 residues. The J segment lost 0 bases and the V segment lost 6 bases, leaving 7 bases of the junction unmatched. The DNA for the CDR3 is TGTGCCAGCAGGGGCGGGGGGATAAGCTCCTACGAGCAGTACTTC. Translating gives CASRGGGISSYEQYF.

V gene TRBV6-2 or TRBV6-3 combines with J gene TRBJ2-7, with 8 bases identical to TRBD2. Germline V gene data show CDR1 as MNHEY and CDR2 as SVGEGT. The CDR3 runs 16 residues. Unmatched junction bases numbered 7, after V lost 2 bases and J lost 1 base. CDR3 nucleotide sequence: TGTGCCAGCAGTTACCCGACTAGCGCGGGATCCTACGAGCAGTACTTC. It yields the protein CASSYPTSAGSYEQYF.

This chain uses TRBV5-4 with TRBJ2-1; D perhaps matches TRBD2 (6 bases). Germline CDR1 is SGHNT and CDR2 is YYREEE (reference sequence). This CDR3 has 15 amino acids. The V end was cut by 2 bases, the J end by 4 bases, with 13 bases between. The CDR3 sequence is CASSLGGRYYNEQFF. DNA for the CDR3: TGTGCCAGCAGCTTAGGAGGGAGATATTACAATGAGCAGTTCTTC.

This clone was seen just once. J is TRBJ1-2 and V is TRBV13; 10 bases are shared with TRBD1. Unmatched junction bases numbered 13, after V lost 5 bases and J lost 4 bases. Germline lookup yields CDR1 PRHDT and CDR2 FYEKMQ (reference sequence). The CDR3 length is 17 residues. The CDR3 sequence is CASSPSGTGDFIYGYTF. In DNA, the CDR3 is TGTGCCAGCAGCCCCTCCGGGACAGGGGACTTTATCTATGGCTACACCTTC.

V and J are TRBV5-1 and TRBJ1-2, with D possibly TRBD1 on 6 matching bases. V was trimmed by 3 bases and J by 4 bases, leaving 19 bases between them. Germline V gene data show CDR1 as SGHRS and CDR2 as YFSETQ. The CDR3 extends over 16 amino acids. CDR3 residues: CASSSIQGSSTYGYTF. The CDR3 DNA sequence: TGCGCCAGCAGCTCCATACAGGGAAGTAGCACCTATGGCTACACCTTC. Supplemented by reference TRBV5-1 and TRBJ1-2, the full variable domain reads KAGVTQTPRYLIKTRGQQVTLSCSPISGHRSVSWYQQTPGQGLQFLFEYFSETQRNKGNFPGRFSGRQFSNSRSEMNVSTLELGDSALYLCASSSIQGSSTYGYTFGSGTRLTVV.

V usage is TRBV27 and J usage is TRBJ2-7, with TRBD2 matching over 8 bases. There are 13 residues in the CDR3. J gave up 6 bases and V 3 bases, and 4 bases lay outside the gene matches. Germline CDR1 and CDR2: MNHEY and SMNVEV (reference sequence). The CDR3: CASSFGSGGEQYF. In DNA, the CDR3 is TGTGCCAGCAGTTTTGGAAGCGGGGGCGAGCAGTACTTC.

This chain uses TRBV14 with TRBJ2-3; unclear D gene. Germline values: CDR1 SGHDN, CDR2 FVKESK. V gave up 3 bases and J gave up 4 bases, with 8 bases separating them. This CDR3 is 13 amino acids long. CDR3 sequence (DNA): TGTGCCAGCAGCCAGGGTTTGGCAGATACGCAGTATTTT. It encodes CASSQGLADTQYF.

The chain is built from TRBV18 and TRBJ1-2; a possible D gene is TRBD1 (5 bases). The V gene's germline CDR1 is KGHSH and CDR2 LQKENI. The CDR3 is made up of 14 amino acids. Deletions cut 3 bases from V and 8 bases from J, with 16 bases between. CDR3 residues: CASSPRGSDGGYTF. In nucleotides, the CDR3 is TGTGCCAGCTCACCCCGGGGCTCAGATGGGGGCTACACCTTC.